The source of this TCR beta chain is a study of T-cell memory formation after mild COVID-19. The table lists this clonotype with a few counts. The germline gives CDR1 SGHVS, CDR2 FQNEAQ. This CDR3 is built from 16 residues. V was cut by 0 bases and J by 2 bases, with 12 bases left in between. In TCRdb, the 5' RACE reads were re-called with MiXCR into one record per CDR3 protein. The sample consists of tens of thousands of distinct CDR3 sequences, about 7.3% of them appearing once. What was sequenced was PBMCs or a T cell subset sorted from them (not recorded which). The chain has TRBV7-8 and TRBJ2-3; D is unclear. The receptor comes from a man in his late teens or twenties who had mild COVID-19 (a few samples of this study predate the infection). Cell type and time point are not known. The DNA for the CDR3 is TGTGCCAGCAGCTTAGCGCGCAGAAAGCCCACAGATACGCAGTATTTT. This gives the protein CASSLARRKPTDTQYF.